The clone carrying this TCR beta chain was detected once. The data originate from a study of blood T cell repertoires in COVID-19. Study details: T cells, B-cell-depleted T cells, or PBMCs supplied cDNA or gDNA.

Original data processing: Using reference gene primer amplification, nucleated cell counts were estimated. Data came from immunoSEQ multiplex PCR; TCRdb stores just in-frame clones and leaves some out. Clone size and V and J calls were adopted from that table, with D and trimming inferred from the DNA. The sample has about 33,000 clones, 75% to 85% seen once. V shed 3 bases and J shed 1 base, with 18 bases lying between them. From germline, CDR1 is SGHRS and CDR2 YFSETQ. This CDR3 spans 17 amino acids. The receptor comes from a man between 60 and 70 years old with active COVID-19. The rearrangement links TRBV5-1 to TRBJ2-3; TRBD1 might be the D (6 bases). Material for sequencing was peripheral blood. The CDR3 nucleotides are TGCGCCAGCAGCTCAAGCCGCAGGGGAATGGGCACAGATACGCAGTATTTT. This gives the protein CASSSSRRGMGTDTQYF.